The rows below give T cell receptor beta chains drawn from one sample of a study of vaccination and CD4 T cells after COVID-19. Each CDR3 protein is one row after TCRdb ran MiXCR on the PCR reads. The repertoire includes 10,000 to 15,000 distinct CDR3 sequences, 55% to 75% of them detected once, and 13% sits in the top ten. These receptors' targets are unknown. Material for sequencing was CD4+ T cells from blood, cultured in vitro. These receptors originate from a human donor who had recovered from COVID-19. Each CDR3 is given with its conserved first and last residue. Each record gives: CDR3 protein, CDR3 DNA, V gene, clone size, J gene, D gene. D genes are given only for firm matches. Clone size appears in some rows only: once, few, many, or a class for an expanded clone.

CDR3: CASSSPTVNIQYF
DNA: TGTGCCAGCTCCTCCCCGACAGTAAACATTCAGTACTTC
V: TRBV18
size: few
J: TRBJ2-4
D: .

CDR3: CASSLSPGRGNTIYF
DNA: TGTGCCAGCAGCTTGAGTCCAGGGCGCGGAAACACCATATATTTT
V: TRBV7-2
size: .
J: TRBJ1-3
D: .

CDR3: CASSSGLGGYTF
DNA: TGTGCCAGCAGTTCCGGACTCGGGGGCTACACCTTC
V: TRBV12-3/TRBV12-4
size: .
J: TRBJ1-2
D: .

CDR3: CAWSVRGLTTDTQYF
DNA: TGTGCCTGGAGTGTACGGGGACTAACCACAGATACGCAGTATTTT
V: TRBV30
size: .
J: TRBJ2-3
D: TRBD2

CDR3: CASSDRGTTDTQYF
DNA: TGTGCCAGCAGTGACAGGGGAACCACAGATACGCAGTATTTT
V: TRBV6-4
size: medium-sized
J: TRBJ2-3
D: .

CDR3: CATITAGMGDYYEQYF
DNA: TGTGCCACCATCACGGCCGGGATGGGGGACTACTACGAGCAGTACTTC
V: TRBV24-1
size: .
J: TRBJ2-7
D: TRBD2

CDR3: CASSFRGGRAEETQYF
DNA: TGTGCCAGCAGCTTTAGGGGCGGGAGGGCGGAAGAGACCCAGTACTTC
V: TRBV11-3
size: .
J: TRBJ2-5
D: TRBD2

CDR3: CSARDSADSPLHF
DNA: TGCAGTGCCAGAGACAGCGCAGATTCACCCCTCCACTTT
V: TRBV20-1
size: few
J: TRBJ1-6
D: .

CDR3: CASSFRGTNTEAFF
DNA: TGTGCCAGCAGTTTCCGGGGAACTAACACTGAAGCTTTCTTT
V: TRBV12-3/TRBV12-4
size: few
J: TRBJ1-1
D: .

CDR3: CSARRDSPQPQHF
DNA: TGCAGTGCTAGGAGGGACTCCCCTCAGCCCCAGCATTTT
V: TRBV20-1
size: .
J: TRBJ1-5
D: .

CDR3: CASGTSGSTDTQYF
DNA: TGTGCCAGTGGGACTAGCGGTAGCACAGATACGCAGTATTTT
V: TRBV19
size: .
J: TRBJ2-3
D: TRBD2

CDR3: CASSVRLVTDTQYF
DNA: TGTGCCAGCAGCGTACGACTAGTCACAGATACGCAGTATTTT
V: TRBV9
size: .
J: TRBJ2-3
D: .

CDR3: CATMGRLGQNTEAFF
DNA: TGTGCCACCATGGGTCGTCTAGGGCAGAACACTGAAGCTTTCTTT
V: TRBV24-1
size: .
J: TRBJ1-1
D: .

CDR3: CSAYGQGRENGYTF
DNA: TGCAGTGCTTATGGACAGGGGAGGGAGAATGGCTACACCTTC
V: TRBV20-1
size: few
J: TRBJ1-2
D: TRBD1

CDR3: CASSQQGAGTDTQYF
DNA: TGCGCCAGCAGCCAACAGGGGGCAGGCACAGATACGCAGTATTTT
V: TRBV5-1
size: .
J: TRBJ2-3
D: TRBD1

CDR3: CASSYDRDPDNQPQHF
DNA: TGTGCCAGCAGTTACGACCGGGATCCGGACAATCAGCCCCAGCATTTT
V: TRBV6-5
size: .
J: TRBJ1-5
D: .

CDR3: CSVETPETQYF
DNA: TGCAGTGTTGAGACCCCCGAGACCCAGTACTTC
V: TRBV20-1
size: .
J: TRBJ2-5
D: .

CDR3: CARYRGGGYTF
DNA: TGTGCCAGGTACAGGGGGGGTGGCTACACCTTC
V: TRBV19
size: .
J: TRBJ1-2
D: TRBD1

CDR3: CASSPAYEQYF
DNA: TGTGCCAGCAGCCCAGCTTACGAGCAGTACTTC
V: TRBV2
size: few
J: TRBJ2-7
D: .

CDR3: CASSTRQADGYTF
DNA: TGTGCCAGCAGTACTCGACAGGCCGATGGCTACACCTTC
V: TRBV2
size: .
J: TRBJ1-2
D: .

CDR3: CASRSLAGVNTGELFF
DNA: TGTGCCAGCAGATCGTTAGCGGGAGTGAACACCGGGGAGCTGTTTTTT
V: TRBV7-6
size: .
J: TRBJ2-2
D: TRBD2

CDR3: CASSLGPGETQYF
DNA: TGTGCCAGCTCACTCGGTCCCGGGGAGACCCAGTACTTC
V: TRBV18
size: .
J: TRBJ2-5
D: .

CDR3: CASSLIITDTQYF
DNA: TGTGCCAGCAGCCTGATAATCACAGATACGCAGTATTTT
V: TRBV7-3
size: few
J: TRBJ2-3
D: .

CDR3: CSALPVSRPYEQYF
DNA: TGCAGTGCCCTACCGGTTTCCAGACCCTACGAGCAGTACTTC
V: TRBV20-1
size: .
J: TRBJ2-7
D: .

CDR3: CASSMEGLAGGTGELFF
DNA: TGCGCCAGCAGCATGGAGGGACTAGCGGGAGGGACCGGGGAGCTGTTTTTT
V: TRBV5-1
size: .
J: TRBJ2-2
D: TRBD2

CDR3: CASSPGTEHQPQHF
DNA: TGTGCCAGCAGTCCCGGGACAGAGCATCAGCCCCAGCATTTT
V: TRBV6-1
size: few
J: TRBJ1-5
D: TRBD1

CDR3: CASSRHDPQGDHYQPQHF
DNA: TGCGCCAGCAGTCGACATGACCCACAGGGCGATCATTATCAGCCCCAGCATTTT
V: TRBV10-1
size: few
J: TRBJ1-5
D: .

CDR3: CASSDIRGGTQYF
DNA: TGTGCCAGCAGTGATATCAGGGGTGGAACGCAGTATTTT
V: TRBV6-1
size: .
J: TRBJ2-3
D: .

CDR3: CSALRDGNQPQHF
DNA: TGCAGTGCACTCCGGGACGGAAATCAGCCCCAGCATTTT
V: TRBV20-1
size: few
J: TRBJ1-5
D: .

CDR3: CASSLSPAIDTQYF
DNA: TGTGCCAGCAGCCTCTCCCCAGCAATAGATACGCAGTATTTT
V: TRBV7-3
size: medium-sized
J: TRBJ2-3
D: .

CDR3: CASFRDRLNTGELFF
DNA: TGTGCCAGCTTCCGGGACAGACTAAACACCGGGGAGCTGTTTTTT
V: TRBV7-9
size: few
J: TRBJ2-2
D: TRBD1

CDR3: CASSLGGVGYSYNEQFF
DNA: TGCGCCAGCAGCTTGGGAGGAGTGGGCTACTCCTACAATGAGCAGTTCTTC
V: TRBV5-1
size: .
J: TRBJ2-1
D: .

CDR3: CSARSQGSGEGNQPQHF
DNA: TGCAGTGCTAGGTCGCAGGGTAGCGGTGAGGGCAATCAGCCCCAGCATTTT
V: TRBV20-1
size: .
J: TRBJ1-5
D: .

CDR3: CSATDSGNQPQHF
DNA: TGCAGTGCTACAGACAGCGGCAATCAGCCCCAGCATTTT
V: TRBV20-1
size: few
J: TRBJ1-5
D: .

CDR3: CAISEFYEQFF
DNA: TGTGCCATCAGTGAATTCTATGAGCAGTTCTTC
V: TRBV6-1
size: .
J: TRBJ2-1
D: .

CDR3: CATSRGSGETQYF
DNA: TGTGCCACCAGCAGAGGGTCCGGAGAGACCCAGTACTTC
V: TRBV15
size: .
J: TRBJ2-5
D: .

CDR3: CASSLNSGADYGYTF
DNA: TGTGCCAGCAGTTTAAACTCCGGGGCGGACTATGGCTACACCTTC
V: TRBV28
size: .
J: TRBJ1-2
D: .

CDR3: CSAIQGGGQPQHF
DNA: TGCAGTGCTATACAGGGTGGGGGTCAGCCCCAGCATTTT
V: TRBV20-1
size: few
J: TRBJ1-5
D: .

CDR3: CASSLGKTSGSTDTQYF
DNA: TGCGCCAGCAGCTTGGGTAAAACTAGCGGTAGCACAGATACGCAGTATTTT
V: TRBV5-1
size: .
J: TRBJ2-3
D: TRBD2

CDR3: CASRTPNTEAFF
DNA: TGTGCCAGTCGGACACCGAACACTGAAGCTTTCTTT
V: TRBV6-1
size: .
J: TRBJ1-1
D: .

CDR3: CASRANTDTQYF
DNA: TGTGCCAGCAGGGCGAACACAGATACGCAGTATTTT
V: TRBV7-9
size: few
J: TRBJ2-3
D: .

CDR3: CASSKGTSVDSVSTDTQYF
DNA: TGTGCCAGCAGCAAAGGTACGTCGGTCGACTCTGTAAGCACAGATACGCAGTATTTT
V: TRBV21-1
size: .
J: TRBJ2-3
D: .

CDR3: CSADTGGETQYF
DNA: TGCAGTGCAGATACGGGAGGAGAGACCCAGTACTTC
V: TRBV20-1
size: .
J: TRBJ2-5
D: TRBD2